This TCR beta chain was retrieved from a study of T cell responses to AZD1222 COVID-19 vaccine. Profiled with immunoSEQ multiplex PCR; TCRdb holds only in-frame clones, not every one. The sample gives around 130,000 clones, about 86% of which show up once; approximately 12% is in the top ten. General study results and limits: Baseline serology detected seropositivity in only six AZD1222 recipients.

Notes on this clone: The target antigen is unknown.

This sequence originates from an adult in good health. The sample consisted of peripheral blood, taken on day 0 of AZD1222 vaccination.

The CDR3 bases are TGTGCCAGCAGCGCGACAGGGAACACTGAAGCTTTCTTT. Encoded protein: CASSATGNTEAFF. This chain joins TRBV6-5 and TRBJ1-1, with D tentatively TRBD1 (6 bases). This CDR3 is 13 amino acids long. The V gene lost 6 bases and the J gene lost 1 base, with 9 bases spanning the gap. In germline, CDR1 is MNHEY, CDR2 SVGAGI.